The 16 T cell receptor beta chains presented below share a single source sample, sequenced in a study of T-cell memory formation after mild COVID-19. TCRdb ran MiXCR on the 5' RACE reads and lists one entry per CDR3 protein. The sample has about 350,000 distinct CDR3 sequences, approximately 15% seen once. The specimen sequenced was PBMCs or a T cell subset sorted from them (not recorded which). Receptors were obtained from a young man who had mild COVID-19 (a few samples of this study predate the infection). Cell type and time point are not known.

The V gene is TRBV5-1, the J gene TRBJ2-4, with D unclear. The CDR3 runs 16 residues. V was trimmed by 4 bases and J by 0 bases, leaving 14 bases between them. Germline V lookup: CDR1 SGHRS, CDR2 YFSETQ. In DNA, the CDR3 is TGCGCCAGCAGCGGTTCACCTTCGGGAGCCAAAAACATTCAGTACTTC. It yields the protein CASSGSPSGAKNIQYF.

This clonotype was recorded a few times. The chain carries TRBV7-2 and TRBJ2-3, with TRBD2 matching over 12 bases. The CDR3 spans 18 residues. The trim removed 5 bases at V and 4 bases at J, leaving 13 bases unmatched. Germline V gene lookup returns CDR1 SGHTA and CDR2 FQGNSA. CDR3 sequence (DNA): TGTGCCAGCAGCCTCTACCTCCTAGCGGGGGGGCAAGCAGATACGCAGTATTTT. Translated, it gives CASSLYLLAGGQADTQYF. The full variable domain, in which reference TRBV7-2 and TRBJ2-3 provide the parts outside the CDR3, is GAGVSQSPSNKVTEKGKDVELRCDPISGHTALYWYRQSLGQGLEFLIYFQGNSAPDKSGLPSDRFSAERTGGSVSTLTIQRTQQEDSAVYLCASSLYLLAGGQADTQYFGPGTRLTVL.

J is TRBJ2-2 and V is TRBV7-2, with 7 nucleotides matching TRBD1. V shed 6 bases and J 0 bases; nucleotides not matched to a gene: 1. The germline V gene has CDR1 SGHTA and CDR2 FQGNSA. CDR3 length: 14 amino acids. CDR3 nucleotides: TGTGCCAGCAGTGACAGGGCGAACACCGGGGAGCTGTTTTTT. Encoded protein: CASSDRANTGELFF. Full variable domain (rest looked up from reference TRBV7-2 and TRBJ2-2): GAGVSQSPSNKVTEKGKDVELRCDPISGHTALYWYRQSLGQGLEFLIYFQGNSAPDKSGLPSDRFSAERTGGSVSTLTIQRTQQEDSAVYLCASSDRANTGELFFGEGSRLTVL.

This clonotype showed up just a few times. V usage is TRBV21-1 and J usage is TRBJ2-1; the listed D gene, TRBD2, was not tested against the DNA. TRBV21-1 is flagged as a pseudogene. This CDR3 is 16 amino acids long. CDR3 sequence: CASSKGSGGDYNEQFF. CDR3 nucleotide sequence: TGTGCCAGCAGCAAGGGGAGCGGGGGAGATTACAATGAGCAGTTCTTC.

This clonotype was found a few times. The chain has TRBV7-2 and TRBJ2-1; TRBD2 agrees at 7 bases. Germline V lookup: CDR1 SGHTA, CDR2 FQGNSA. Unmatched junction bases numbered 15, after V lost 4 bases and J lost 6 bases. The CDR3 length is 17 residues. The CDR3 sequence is CASSWPWEGLRGNEQFF. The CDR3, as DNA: TGTGCCAGCAGCTGGCCGTGGGAGGGTCTTAGGGGCAATGAGCAGTTCTTC.

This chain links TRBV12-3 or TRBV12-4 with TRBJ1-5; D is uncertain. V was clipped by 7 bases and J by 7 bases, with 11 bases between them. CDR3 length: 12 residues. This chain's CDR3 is CASMWGSQPQHF. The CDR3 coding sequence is TGTGCCAGCATGTGGGGTTCCCAGCCCCAGCATTTT.

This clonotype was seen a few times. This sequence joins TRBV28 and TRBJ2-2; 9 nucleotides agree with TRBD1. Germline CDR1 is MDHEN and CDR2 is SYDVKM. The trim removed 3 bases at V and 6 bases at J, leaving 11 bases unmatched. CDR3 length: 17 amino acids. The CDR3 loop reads CASSLGQGFLFAGELFF. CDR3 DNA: TGTGCCAGCAGTTTGGGACAGGGTTTTCTCTTCGCCGGGGAGCTGTTTTTT.

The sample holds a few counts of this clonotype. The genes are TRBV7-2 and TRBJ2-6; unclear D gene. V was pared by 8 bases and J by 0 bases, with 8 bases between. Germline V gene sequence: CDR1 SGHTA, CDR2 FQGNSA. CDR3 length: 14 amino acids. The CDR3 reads CASGRNSGANVLTF. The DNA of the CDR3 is TGTGCCAGCGGACGGAACTCTGGGGCCAACGTCCTGACTTTC.

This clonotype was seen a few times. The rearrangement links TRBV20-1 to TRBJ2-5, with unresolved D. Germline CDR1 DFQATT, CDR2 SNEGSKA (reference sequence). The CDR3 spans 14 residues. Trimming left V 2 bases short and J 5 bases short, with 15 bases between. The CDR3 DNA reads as TGCAGTGCTAGAATTAGGTTCGGCTTCGAGACCCAGTACTTC. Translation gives CSARIRFGFETQYF.

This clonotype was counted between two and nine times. The CDR3 reads CASSRTFGNEQFF. The CDR3 DNA is TGTGCCAGCAGCAGAACCTTTGGCAATGAGCAGTTCTTC. V is TRBV7-3 and J is TRBJ2-1; D ambiguous. The CDR3 has 13 residues. Trimming took off 5 bases at V and 6 bases at J, with 11 bases between the two ends. The germline V gene has CDR1 SGHTA and CDR2 FQGTGA. The complete variable domain, with remaining parts taken from reference TRBV7-3 and TRBJ2-1, reads GAGVSQTPSNKVTEKGKYVELRCDPISGHTALYWYRQSLGQGPEFLIYFQGTGAADDSGLPNDRFFAVRPEGSVSTLKIQRTERGDSAVYLCASSRTFGNEQFFGPGTRLTVL.

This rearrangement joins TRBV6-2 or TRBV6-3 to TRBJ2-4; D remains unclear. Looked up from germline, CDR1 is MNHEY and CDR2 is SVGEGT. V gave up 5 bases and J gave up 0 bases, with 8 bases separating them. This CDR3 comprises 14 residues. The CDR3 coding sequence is TGTGCCAGCAGTCAGACACTAGCCAAAAACATTCAGTACTTC. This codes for CASSQTLAKNIQYF.

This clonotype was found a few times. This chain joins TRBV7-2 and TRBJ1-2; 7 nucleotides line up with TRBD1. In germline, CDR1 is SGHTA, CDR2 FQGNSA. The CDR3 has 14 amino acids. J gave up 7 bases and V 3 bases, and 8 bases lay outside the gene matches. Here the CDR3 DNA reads TGTGCCAGCAGCTTCGTGAACAGGGGTGGTGGCTACACCTTC. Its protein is CASSFVNRGGGYTF. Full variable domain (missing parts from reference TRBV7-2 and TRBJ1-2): GAGVSQSPSNKVTEKGKDVELRCDPISGHTALYWYRQSLGQGLEFLIYFQGNSAPDKSGLPSDRFSAERTGGSVSTLTIQRTQQEDSAVYLCASSFVNRGGGYTFGSGTRLTVV.

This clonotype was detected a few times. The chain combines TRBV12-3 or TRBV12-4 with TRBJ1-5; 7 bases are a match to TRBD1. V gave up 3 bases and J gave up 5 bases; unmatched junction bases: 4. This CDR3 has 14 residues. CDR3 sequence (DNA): TGTGCCAGCAGTTTGTCTGGACAGGATCAGCCCCAGCATTTT. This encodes CASSLSGQDQPQHF.

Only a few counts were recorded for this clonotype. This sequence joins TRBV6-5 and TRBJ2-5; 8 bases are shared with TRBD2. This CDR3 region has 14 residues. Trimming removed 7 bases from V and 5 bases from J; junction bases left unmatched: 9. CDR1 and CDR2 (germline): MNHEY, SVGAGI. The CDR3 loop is CASKVRGGSETQYF. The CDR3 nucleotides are TGTGCCAGCAAAGTCCGGGGGGGTTCGGAGACCCAGTACTTC.

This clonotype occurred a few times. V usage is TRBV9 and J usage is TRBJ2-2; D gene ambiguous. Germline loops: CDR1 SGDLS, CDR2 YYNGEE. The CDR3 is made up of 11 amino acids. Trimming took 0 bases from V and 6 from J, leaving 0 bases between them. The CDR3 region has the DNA TGTGCCAGCAGCGTAGCCGGGGAGCTGTTTTTT. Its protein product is CASSVAGELFF.

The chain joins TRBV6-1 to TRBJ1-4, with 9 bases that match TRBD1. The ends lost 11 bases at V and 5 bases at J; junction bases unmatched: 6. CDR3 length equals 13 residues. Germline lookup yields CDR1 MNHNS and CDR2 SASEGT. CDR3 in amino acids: CACAGTGNEKLFF. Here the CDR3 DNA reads TGTGCCTGCGCCGGGACAGGGAATGAAAAACTGTTTTTT.